Included here is one TCR beta chain sequence, with context. Its antigen is as yet unknown. Researchers ran the PCR with 60 Vbeta and 13 Jbeta primers. The table came from immunoSEQ multiplex PCR; TCRdb's copy has only in-frame clones and leaves some out. The repertoire holds some 86,000 clones, with around 71% as singletons. The CDR3 consists of 14 residues. Germline-derived CDR1 and CDR2 are MNHEY and SVGAGI. J gave up 1 base and V 6 bases, and 4 bases lay outside the gene matches. The sample is drawn from a study of cytomegalovirus exposure and HLA in healthy donors. Whole-study findings and limits: The authors later linked a missense DCLRE1C variant to TCR beta V- and J-gene trimming.

The source is a man in his thirties or forties in good health and CMV-seronegative. The chain uses TRBV6-5 and TRBJ1-2; 8 nucleotides align to TRBD1. Material: PBMCs. CDR3 loop: CASREQGDNYGYTF. The CDR3 coding sequence is TGTGCCAGCAGGGAACAGGGGGATAACTATGGCTACACCTTC.